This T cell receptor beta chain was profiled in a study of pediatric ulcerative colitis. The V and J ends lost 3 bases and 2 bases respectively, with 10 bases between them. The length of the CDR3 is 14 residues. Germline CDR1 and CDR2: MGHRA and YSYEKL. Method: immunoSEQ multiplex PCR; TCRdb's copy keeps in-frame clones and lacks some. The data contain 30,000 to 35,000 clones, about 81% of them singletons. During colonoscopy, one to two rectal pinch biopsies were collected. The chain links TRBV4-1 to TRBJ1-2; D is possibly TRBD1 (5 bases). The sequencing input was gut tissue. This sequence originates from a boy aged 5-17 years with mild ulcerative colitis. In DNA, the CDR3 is TGCGCCAGCAGCCACCAACAGGCGAACTATGGCTACACCTTC. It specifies CASSHQQANYGYTF.